These 2 T cell receptor beta chains were sequenced from one sample in a study of siplizumab effects on memory and regulatory T cells. Using immunoSEQ multiplex PCR, the repertoire was profiled, and TCRdb retains in-frame clones only, with some absent. Among under 150,000 clones listed, 90% to 95% were seen once. Sequencing was performed on non-Treg CD4+ T cells sorted from blood. The receptors originated from a human donor in good health.

The chain uses TRBV7-3 and TRBJ2-2, with D perhaps matching TRBD1 (6 bases). The CDR3 has 14 residues. V lost 5 bases and J 1 base, leaving 8 bases between the germline ends. The germline CDR1 and CDR2 sequences are SGHTA and FQGTGA. CDR3 DNA: TGTGCCAGCAGCGTGGACAGGAACACCGGGGAGCTGTTTTTT. This sequence encodes CASSVDRNTGELFF.

This chain links TRBV5-1 with TRBJ2-1, with D unclear. Germline-derived CDR1 and CDR2 are SGHRS and YFSETQ. The V and J ends lost 4 bases and 8 bases respectively, with 10 bases between them. CDR3 size: 12 residues. The DNA for the CDR3 is TGCGCCAGCAGCCCAAACGAGCATGAGCAGTTCTTC. This translates into CASSPNEHEQFF.